This T cell receptor (beta chain) was profiled in a study of CD4 and CD8 cells across lung adenocarcinoma regions. This CDR3 comprises 16 residues. V lost 0 bases, J lost 7 bases, and 16 bases lay in between. The germline gives CDR1 MNHEY, CDR2 SVGAGI. This clonotype is classed as medium-sized. Samples came from patients with localized non-small cell lung adenocarcinoma. Via MiXCR, TCRdb re-called the PCR reads, giving one row per CDR3 protein. The data contain 6,600 or so distinct CDR3 sequences, around half of them singletons. The chain couples TRBV6-5 to TRBJ2-1; TRBD2 might be the D (6 bases). The sample comprised CD4+ T cells from the center of a lung tumor. This TCR was sampled from a female donor with lung adenocarcinoma. The CD4 and CD8 labels of this study may be unreliable. DNA of the CDR3: TGTGCCAGCAGTTACTCGTTTACGGGAGTGGTAAATGAGCAGTTCTTC. Its translation is CASSYSFTGVVNEQFF.